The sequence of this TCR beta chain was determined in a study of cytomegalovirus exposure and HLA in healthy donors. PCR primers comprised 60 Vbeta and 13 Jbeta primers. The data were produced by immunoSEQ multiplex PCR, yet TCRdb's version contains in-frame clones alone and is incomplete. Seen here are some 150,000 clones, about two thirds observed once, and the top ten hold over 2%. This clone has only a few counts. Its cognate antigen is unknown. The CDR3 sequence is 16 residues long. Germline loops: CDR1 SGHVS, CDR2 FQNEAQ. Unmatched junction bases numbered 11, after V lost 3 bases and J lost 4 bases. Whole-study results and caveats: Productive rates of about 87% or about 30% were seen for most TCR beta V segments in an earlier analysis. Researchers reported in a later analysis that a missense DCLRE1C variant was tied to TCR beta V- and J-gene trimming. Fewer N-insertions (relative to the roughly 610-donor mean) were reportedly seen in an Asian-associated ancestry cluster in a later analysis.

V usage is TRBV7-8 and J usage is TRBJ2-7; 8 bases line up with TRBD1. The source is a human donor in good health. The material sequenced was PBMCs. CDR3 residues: CASSFSRGRGLYEQYF. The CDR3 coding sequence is TGTGCCAGCAGCTTCTCACGGGGCAGGGGGCTTTACGAGCAGTACTTC.